These 26 T cell receptor beta chains were all obtained from the same sample, sequenced in a study of shared clonotypes between healthy human individuals. Using immunoSEQ multiplex PCR, the repertoire was profiled, and TCRdb retains in-frame clones only, with some absent. Of under 1,900,000 clones listed, roughly 98.5% are singletons. Sequencing used naive CD4+ T cells sorted from blood. Subset defined: CD45RA+ positively selected. The source of these receptors is a man aged 25 to 45 in good health.

The chain uses TRBV5-1 and TRBJ2-1, with TRBD2 matching over 8 bases. V gave up 4 bases and J gave up 9 bases; unmatched junction bases: 9. Looked up from germline, CDR1 is SGHRS and CDR2 is YFSETQ. There are 14 residues in the CDR3. CDR3 sequence (DNA): TGCGCCAGCAGCCCCCCCGCTAGCGGGTTTGAGCAGTTCTTC. This encodes CASSPPASGFEQFF.

The V and J genes are TRBV6-1 and TRBJ2-3; D is perhaps TRBD2 (6 bases). V was clipped by 7 bases and J by 4 bases, with 18 bases between them. The CDR3 covers 15 residues. From germline, CDR1 is MNHNS and CDR2 SASEGT. In nucleotides, the CDR3 is TGTGCCAGCAACCAGGAGGGGTTTATGGCAGATACGCAGTATTTT. Protein: CASNQEGFMADTQYF.

This chain connects TRBV28 to TRBJ1-2; 10 bases are a match to TRBD1. CDR1 is MDHEN, CDR2 SYDVKM, per germline. Trimming cost V 3 bases and J 1 base; bases outside gene matches: 2. This CDR3 region has 15 residues. Written as DNA, the CDR3 is TGTGCCAGCAGTTTGGGGACAGGGGTTAACTATGGCTACACCTTC. Translation: CASSLGTGVNYGYTF.

The chain has TRBV29-1 and TRBJ1-4; D ambiguous. The germline V gene encodes CDR1 SQVTM and CDR2 ANQGSEA. This CDR3 has 15 amino acids. With 1 base removed from V and 2 bases from J, the gap between germline ends came to 11 bases. The CDR3 protein is CSVEGGFGTNEKLFF. DNA for the CDR3: TGCAGCGTTGAAGGGGGTTTCGGCACTAATGAAAAACTGTTTTTT.

A single count supports this clone. The V and J genes are TRBV7-3 and TRBJ2-1, with D perhaps given as TRBD1 or TRBD2 (5 bases each). Trimming took off 1 base at V and 1 base at J, with 11 bases between the two ends. Per germline, CDR1 SGHTA and CDR2 FQGTGA. This CDR3 is 16 amino acids long. The CDR3 DNA is TGTGCCAGCAGCTTAAGCGGGTGGGGGTCCTACAATGAGCAGTTCTTC. Amino acid sequence: CASSLSGWGSYNEQFF.

The chain employs TRBV5-5 and TRBJ2-7; TRBD1 might be the D (6 bases). Trimming cost V 0 bases and J 5 bases, with 12 bases left between them. From germline, CDR1 is SGHKS and CDR2 YYEKEE (reference sequence). This CDR3 has 14 amino acids. CDR3 DNA sequence: TGTGCCAGCAGCTTGGTAGCAGGGGTCCACGAGCAGTACTTC. Its protein product is CASSLVAGVHEQYF.

The gene calls are TRBV6-1 and TRBJ2-3; no reliable D call. V lost 3 bases and J lost 1, with 5 bases in between. The CDR3 sequence is 13 residues long. Per germline, CDR1 MNHNS and CDR2 SASEGT. As DNA, the CDR3 is TGTGCCAGCAGTGATGAGGGCACAGATACGCAGTATTTT. It translates to CASSDEGTDTQYF.

The rearrangement uses TRBV7-8 and TRBJ1-2, with a possible D match to TRBD1 (6 bases). V lost 0 bases and J lost 8, with 16 bases in between. The length of the CDR3 is 15 residues. Germline-derived CDR1 and CDR2 are SGHVS and FQNEAQ. CDR3 sequence: CASSLAAPTGSGYTF. CDR3 DNA sequence: TGTGCCAGCAGCTTAGCAGCACCGACAGGATCCGGCTACACCTTC.

The V call is TRBV4-2, the J call TRBJ2-6; 7 positions agree with TRBD2. The germline V gene encodes CDR1 LGHNA and CDR2 YNFKEQ. This CDR3 has 21 residues. Trimming took 2 bases from V and 0 from J; bases not matched to a gene: 16. This chain's CDR3 is CASSQMGGFGWRSSGANVLTF. The CDR3 DNA sequence: TGTGCCAGCAGCCAAATGGGAGGGTTCGGTTGGAGAAGCTCTGGGGCCAACGTCCTGACTTTC.

The chain links TRBV27 to TRBJ2-7; unclear D gene. Between the trimmed V and J ends, which lost 2 bases and 2 bases, there was a span of 10 bases. The germline CDR1 and CDR2 sequences are MNHEY and SMNVEV (reference sequence). The CDR3 contains 14 residues. The DNA of the CDR3 is TGTGCCAGCAGTTTAACCGAGAGCCCCTACGAGCAGTACTTC. It encodes CASSLTESPYEQYF.

This clone occurred once. The rearrangement links TRBV28 to TRBJ2-7; TRBD2 might be the D (5 bases). Germline loops: CDR1 MDHEN, CDR2 SYDVKM. V lost 6 bases to trimming and J lost 1 base, with 16 bases between them. This CDR3 has 15 amino acids. CDR3 sequence: CASSPTSIHSYEQYF. In nucleotides, the CDR3 is TGTGCCAGCAGCCCTACTAGTATCCATTCCTACGAGCAGTACTTC.

The chain joins TRBV19 to TRBJ1-2; D gene unclear. V was clipped by 9 bases and J by 2 bases, with 16 bases between them. Per the germline V gene, CDR1 is LNHDA and CDR2 is SQIVND (reference sequence). There are 14 residues in the CDR3. This CDR3 reads CASSGFPANYGYTF. As DNA, the CDR3 is TGTGCCAGCTCAGGATTTCCAGCAAACTATGGCTACACCTTC.

This chain connects TRBV5-6 to TRBJ2-7, with D perhaps matching TRBD2 (5 bases). Germline V lookup: CDR1 SGHDT, CDR2 YYEEEE. Trimming removed 3 bases from V and 2 bases from J, with 9 bases in between. The CDR3 length is 13 residues. The CDR3 DNA reads TGTGCCAGCAGCTGGACTTTCGCCTACGAGCAGTACTTC. Translated, it gives CASSWTFAYEQYF.

The chain carries TRBV28 and TRBJ1-5, with D maybe TRBD1 (6 bases). The CDR3 loop spans 14 amino acids. The ends were cut back, 2 bases at V and 5 bases at J, with 10 bases in the middle. Per germline, CDR1 MDHEN and CDR2 SYDVKM. The CDR3 sequence: CASSLPTGYQPQHF. CDR3 sequence (DNA): TGTGCCAGCAGTTTACCGACAGGTTATCAGCCCCAGCATTTT.

The rearrangement links TRBV29-1 to TRBJ2-3, with D hard to call. Germline lookup yields CDR1 SQVTM and CDR2 ANQGSEA. V lost 6 bases, J lost 0 bases, and 16 bases lay in between. The CDR3 extends over 15 amino acids. CDR3 amino acids: CSVTINGASTDTQYF. For the CDR3, the DNA is TGCAGCGTGACGATCAATGGAGCTAGCACAGATACGCAGTATTTT.

The chain is built from TRBV5-1 and TRBJ1-3, with TRBD1 as a possible D gene (6 bases). The CDR3 length is 16 residues. The germline V gene encodes CDR1 SGHRS and CDR2 YFSETQ. Trimming left V 0 bases short and J 3 bases short, with 13 bases between. The CDR3 DNA reads TGCGCCAGCAGCTTGGATTTGGGGGGCAGTGGAAACACCATATATTTT. Translation: CASSLDLGGSGNTIYF.

The genes are TRBV7-9 and TRBJ1-2; D gene unclear. The germline gives CDR1 SEHNR, CDR2 FQNEAQ (reference sequence). The V end was cut by 4 bases, the J end by 8 bases, with 17 bases between. The CDR3 has 14 amino acids. CDR3 loop: CASSSWAPGQGYTF. The CDR3 DNA reads TGTGCCAGCAGCTCCTGGGCCCCAGGTCAGGGCTACACCTTC.

This chain links TRBV28 with TRBJ1-1, with TRBD1 matching 9 bases. The V gene's germline CDR1 is MDHEN and CDR2 SYDVKM. The CDR3 length is 14 residues. V lost 4 bases and J lost 6; bases outside the gene matches: 6. DNA of the CDR3: TGTGCCAGCAGTTGGGACAGGGTTATTTCTGAAGCTTTCTTT. Amino acid sequence: CASSWDRVISEAFF.

The chain has TRBV6-5 and TRBJ2-7, with D possibly being TRBD1 (6 bases). CDR1 is MNHEY and CDR2 is SVGAGI in the germline V gene. V dropped 7 bases and J dropped 0 bases, with 10 bases sitting between them. CDR3 length equals 13 residues. CDR3: CASTSGVSYEQYF. The CDR3 DNA follows: TGTGCCAGCACCTCAGGGGTCTCCTACGAGCAGTACTTC.

The genes are TRBV30 and TRBJ1-5; D possibly corresponds to TRBD1 (5 bases). The length of the CDR3 is 14 residues. Germline V lookup: CDR1 GTSNPN, CDR2 SVGIG (reference sequence). CDR3 sequence (DNA): TGTGCTGTAGGGGCGATTAATAGCAATCAGCCCCAGCATTTT. Translating it yields CAVGAINSNQPQHF. Supplemented by reference TRBV30 and TRBJ1-5, the full variable domain reads SQTIHQWPATLVQPVGSPLSLECTVEGTSNPNLYWYRQAAGRGLQLLFYSVGIGQISSEVPQNLSASRPQDRQFILSSKKLLLSDSGFYLCAVGAINSNQPQHFGDGTRLSIL.

V usage is TRBV4-3 and J usage is TRBJ2-6; D gene ambiguous. V was clipped by 3 bases and J by 0 bases, with 12 bases between them. From germline, CDR1 is LGHNA and CDR2 YSLEER. The CDR3 length is 17 residues. Written as DNA, the CDR3 is TGCGCCAGCAGCCACATAGGTGGGCCCTCTGGGGCCAACGTCCTGACTTTC. Translated, it gives CASSHIGGPSGANVLTF.

The chain carries TRBV7-2 and TRBJ2-4; the D is unclear. From germline, CDR1 is SGHTA and CDR2 FQGNSA. Trimming left V 3 bases short and J 1 base short, with 4 bases between. The CDR3 runs 13 residues. CDR3 region: CASSLGAKNIQYF. The CDR3 DNA reads as TGTGCCAGCAGCTTGGGGGCCAAAAACATTCAGTACTTC.

This clone was seen a single time. V is TRBV2 and J is TRBJ1-3; 8 nucleotides match TRBD1. The V gene end was trimmed by 6 bases and the J gene end by 8 bases; junction bases not matched to a gene: 9. The CDR3 spans 14 residues. The germline gives CDR1 SNHLY, CDR2 FYNNEI. Here the CDR3 reads CASRSDRDRHTIYF. The CDR3 DNA follows: TGTGCCAGCAGGTCGGACAGGGATAGGCACACCATATATTTT. Combining the CDR3 with reference TRBV2 and TRBJ1-3 gives the whole variable domain EPEVTQTPSHQVTQMGQEVILRCVPISNHLYFYWYRQILGQKVEFLVSFYNNEISEKSEIFDDQFSVERPDGSNFTLKIRSTKLEDSAMYFCASRSDRDRHTIYFGEGSWLTVV.

The chain recombines TRBV5-1 with TRBJ2-5; D is perhaps TRBD1 (6 bases). V lost 0 bases, J lost 4 bases, and 10 bases lay in between. The CDR3 covers 14 residues. Germline V CDR1 and CDR2: SGHRS, YFSETQ. The CDR3 DNA is TGCGCCAGCAGCTTGGGGACAGAGGGAGAGACCCAGTACTTC. It yields the protein CASSLGTEGETQYF. Based on the CDR3 plus reference TRBV5-1 and TRBJ2-5, the full variable domain is KAGVTQTPRYLIKTRGQQVTLSCSPISGHRSVSWYQQTPGQGLQFLFEYFSETQRNKGNFPGRFSGRQFSNSRSEMNVSTLELGDSALYLCASSLGTEGETQYFGPGTRLLVL.

V and J are TRBV28 and TRBJ1-2; 8 positions agree with TRBD1. Germline CDR1 is MDHEN and CDR2 is SYDVKM. CDR3 length equals 15 residues. Trimming removed 9 bases from V and 1 base from J; junction bases left unmatched: 10. In DNA form, the CDR3 reads TGTGCCAGTTCCCGCCCGGGACAGGTTAACTATGGCTACACCTTC. As protein: CASSRPGQVNYGYTF.

The DNA of the CDR3 is TGTGCCAGCAGCCTCGATACCCGACAGGGTCGGGAGACCCAGTACTTC. This gives the protein CASSLDTRQGRETQYF. The chain has TRBV7-2 and TRBJ2-5; TRBD1 matches at 7 bases. The CDR3 runs to 16 residues. Germline V gene lookup returns CDR1 SGHTA and CDR2 FQGNSA. The V segment lost 5 bases and the J segment 5 bases; nucleotides outside the gene matches: 14.